Shown below are 20 T cell receptor beta chains from a single sample sequenced in a study of blood T cell repertoires in COVID-19. The protocol was immunoSEQ multiplex PCR, while the TCRdb copy is restricted to in-frame clones and leaves out a portion. The data show more than 250,000 clones, with around 88% seen just once and more than 1% held by the top ten. Sequenced input: PBMCs or T cells enriched from blood (not recorded which). These receptor sequences come from a woman aged 40 to 50 with acute COVID-19.

For the CDR3, the DNA is TGTGCCAGCAGCCAACGAGATGGGGCTAGCGGGGGCCAAGGGTATTTT. Translating it yields CASSQRDGASGGQGYF. The chain uses TRBV5-4 and TRBJ2-3, with 10 nucleotides matching TRBD2. The CDR3 sequence is 16 residues long. Trimming cost V 4 bases and J 14 bases; bases outside gene matches: 19. Germline CDR1 is SGHNT and CDR2 is YYREEE (reference sequence). The full variable domain, rest sourced from reference TRBV5-4 and TRBJ2-3, is ETGVTQSPTHLIKTRGQQVTLRCSSQSGHNTVSWYQQALGQGPQFIFQYYREEENGRGNFPPRFSGLQFPNYSSELNVNALELDDSALYLCASSQRDGASGGQGYFGPGTRLTVL.

The chain uses TRBV7-9 and TRBJ2-7; 8 nucleotides agree with TRBD1. Unmatched junction bases numbered 8, after V lost 5 bases and J lost 5 bases. The CDR3 sequence is 14 residues long. Germline loops: CDR1 SEHNR, CDR2 FQNEAQ (reference sequence). The CDR3 nucleotides are TGTGCCAGCAGCCCAGGACAGGGAGAAAACGAGCAGTACTTC. It yields the protein CASSPGQGENEQYF.

V gene TRBV5-1 combines with J gene TRBJ2-5, with D perhaps matching TRBD2 (5 bases). In germline, CDR1 is SGHRS, CDR2 YFSETQ. V gave up 7 bases and J gave up 2 bases, with 15 bases separating them. This CDR3 contains 14 residues. CDR3 coding DNA: TGCGCCAGCCGAAGTCCGGGATTACAAGAGACCCAGTACTTC. Amino acids: CASRSPGLQETQYF.

The CDR3 reads CASSPSVSFQYF. CDR3 DNA: TGTGCCAGCAGCCCTAGCGTCAGTTTTCAGTACTTC. The chain joins TRBV7-2 to TRBJ2-4, with D tentatively TRBD2 (6 bases). The CDR3 extends over 12 amino acids. Germline CDR1 SGHTA, CDR2 FQGNSA. V was trimmed by 5 bases and J by 11 bases, leaving 13 bases between them. Supplemented by reference TRBV7-2 and TRBJ2-4, the full variable domain reads GAGVSQSPSNKVTEKGKDVELRCDPISGHTALYWYRQSLGQGLEFLIYFQGNSAPDKSGLPSDRFSAERTGGSVSTLTIQRTQQEDSAVYLCASSPSVSFQYFGAGTRLSVL.

The V and J genes are TRBV3-1 (or the pseudogene TRBV3-2) and TRBJ1-6; 9 bases map to TRBD1. Unmatched junction bases numbered 5, after V lost 5 bases and J lost 6 bases. CDR1 is LGHDT, CDR2 YNNKEL, per germline (reference sequence). This CDR3 is built from 15 residues. The DNA for the CDR3 is TGTGCCAGCAGCTACGGACAGGGGATTAATTCACCCCTCCACTTT. Translated: CASSYGQGINSPLHF.

This clone appeared once. The chain has TRBV5-3 and TRBJ2-7; 11 positions agree with TRBD1. TRBV5-3 is designated an ORF whose function remains uncertain. The CDR3 runs to 16 residues. V lost 4 bases, J lost 2 bases, and 8 bases stayed unmatched. The CDR3 sequence: CARSTPGQGVPYEQYF. For the CDR3, the DNA is TGTGCCAGAAGCACCCCGGGACAGGGGGTGCCCTACGAGCAGTACTTC.

V gene TRBV30 combines with J gene TRBJ1-1, with D possibly TRBD1 on 6 matching bases. Trimming took off 4 bases at V and 0 bases at J, with 12 bases between the two ends. Per germline, CDR1 GTSNPN and CDR2 SVGIG (reference sequence). This CDR3 region has 14 residues. The chain's CDR3 is CAWTWGTLNTEAFF. The CDR3 DNA follows: TGTGCCTGGACATGGGGGACACTGAACACTGAAGCTTTCTTT.

The chain uses TRBV11-2 and TRBJ2-2, with D tentatively TRBD1 (6 bases). The CDR3 spans 16 residues. Trimming removed 5 bases from V and 1 base from J, with 14 bases in between. The germline CDR1 and CDR2 sequences are SGHAT and FQNNGV. CDR3 residues: CASSPGTYKNTGELFF. CDR3 nucleotides: TGTGCCAGCAGCCCAGGGACATATAAGAACACCGGGGAGCTGTTTTTT.

The J gene is TRBJ1-2, the V gene TRBV19; 9 bases agree with TRBD1. Germline V gives CDR1 LNHDA, CDR2 SQIVND (reference sequence). The CDR3 spans 14 residues. Germline trimming cut 4 bases from V and 4 bases from J; bases unmatched to any gene: 4. This CDR3 reads CASSTRQGVYGYTF. CDR3 bases: TGTGCCAGTAGTACCCGACAGGGGGTCTATGGCTACACCTTC.

The chain is built from TRBV7-2 and TRBJ1-2, with 8 bases identical to TRBD1. Per the germline V gene, CDR1 is SGHTA and CDR2 is FQGNSA. The V gene end was trimmed by 3 bases and the J gene end by 2 bases; junction bases not matched to a gene: 2. The CDR3 covers 14 residues. The CDR3 here is CASSLQGANYGYTF. CDR3 DNA sequence: TGTGCCAGCAGCTTGCAGGGGGCGAACTATGGCTACACCTTC.

The J gene is TRBJ2-1, the V gene TRBV7-9, with 12 bases lining up with TRBD2. The CDR3 is 17 amino acids. Losses at the gene ends were 6 bases for V and 5 bases for J; bases not matched to a gene: 11. Germline V CDR1 and CDR2: SEHNR, FQNEAQ (reference sequence). CDR3 sequence: CASSSTSGRSKDNEQFF. In DNA form, the CDR3 reads TGTGCCAGCAGTTCGACTAGCGGGAGAAGTAAGGACAATGAGCAGTTCTTC.

The rearrangement uses TRBV5-4 and TRBJ2-7; TRBD1 matches 9 bases. J lost 1 base, V lost 3 bases, and 8 bases had no gene match. There are 16 residues in the CDR3. CDR1 is SGHNT, CDR2 YYREEE, per germline (reference sequence). CDR3 sequence reads: CASSSGGTGRSYEQYV. As DNA, the CDR3 is TGTGCCAGCAGCTCAGGGGGGACAGGGAGGTCCTACGAGCAGTACGTC.

This rearrangement joins TRBV29-1 to TRBJ2-1, with a tentative D call TRBD2 (6 bases). The CDR3 covers 16 residues. Germline V gives CDR1 SQVTM, CDR2 ANQGSEA. The V and J ends lost 6 bases and 3 bases respectively, with 21 bases between them. The DNA of the CDR3 is TGCAGCGTGGGGTCCGTGGCGGGGAGAATCTACAATGAGCAGTTCTTC. Translating it yields CSVGSVAGRIYNEQFF.

This chain uses TRBV21-1 with TRBJ1-2; the listed D gene, TRBD1, was not tested against the DNA. TRBV21-1 is reported as a pseudogene. The CDR3 sequence is 14 residues long. The CDR3 reads CASSKRGQGHGYTF. The CDR3 nucleotides read TGTGCCAGCAGCAAAAGGGGACAGGGTCATGGCTACACCTTC.

This chain connects TRBV6-5 to TRBJ2-2; D uncertain. The CDR3 is made up of 12 amino acids. Germline V lookup: CDR1 MNHEY, CDR2 SVGAGI. Trimming stripped 6 bases from V and 7 bases from J, with 9 bases between. Here the CDR3 DNA reads TGTGCCAGCAGAACAGACGGCGGGGAGCTGTTTTTT. Translated, it gives CASRTDGGELFF.

CDR3 amino acids: CASSRDRDAGELFF. The CDR3 DNA reads TGTGCCAGCAGCCGGGACAGGGACGCCGGGGAGCTGTTTTTT. The chain joins TRBV3-1 (or the pseudogene TRBV3-2) to TRBJ2-2; TRBD1 matches at 9 bases. This CDR3 comprises 14 residues. CDR1 LGHDT and CDR2 YNNKEL come from the germline V gene (reference sequence). Trimming at V came to 4 bases and at J to 6 bases, leaving 3 bases not matched to a gene.

The chain uses TRBV28 and TRBJ2-7; 8 nucleotides align to TRBD1. Germline V CDR1 and CDR2: MDHEN, SYDVKM. The junction had 8 bases not matched to a gene; V was cut back by 4 bases and J by 0 bases. There are 16 residues in the CDR3. The CDR3 DNA reads TGTGCCAGCAGTTGGCCCACAGGGGGTTTCTCCTACGAGCAGTACTTC. This gives the protein CASSWPTGGFSYEQYF. The full variable domain, with the rest looked up from reference TRBV28 and TRBJ2-7, is DVKVTQSSRYLVKRTGEKVFLECVQDMDHENMFWYRQDPGLGLRLIYFSYDVKMKEKGDIPEGYSVSREKKERFSLILESASTNQTSMYLCASSWPTGGFSYEQYFGPGTRLTVT.

J is TRBJ2-1 and V is TRBV7-9; 11 bases are shared with TRBD2. The CDR3 length is 15 residues. V gave up 3 bases and J gave up 7 bases; unmatched junction bases: 5. From germline, CDR1 is SEHNR and CDR2 FQNEAQ (reference sequence). DNA for the CDR3: TGTGCCAGCAGCTTTGGGACTAGCGGTATTAATGAGCAGTTCTTC. This translates into CASSFGTSGINEQFF. Full variable domain (outside the CDR3, taken from reference TRBV7-9 and TRBJ2-1): DTGVSQNPRHKITKRGQNVTFRCDPISEHNRLYWYRQTLGQGPEFLTYFQNEAQLEKSRLLSDRFSAERPKGSFSTLEIQRTEQGDSAMYLCASSFGTSGINEQFFGPGTRLTVL.

The chain is built from TRBV9 and TRBJ2-5; 13 bases line up with TRBD2. The ends lost 6 bases at V and 1 base at J; junction bases unmatched: 3. Germline assignment: CDR1 SGDLS and CDR2 YYNGEE. This CDR3 contains 15 residues. The CDR3 sequence: CASTRTSGSQETQYF. The CDR3 DNA sequence: TGTGCCAGCACCCGGACTAGCGGGAGCCAAGAGACCCAGTACTTC.

In this sample, this clone turned up once. The rearrangement joins TRBV5-1 to TRBJ2-5; TRBD1 matches at 8 bases. This CDR3 is 18 amino acids long. With V trimmed by 4 bases and J by 2 bases, 16 bases remained unmatched. Germline V gene data show CDR1 as SGHRS and CDR2 as YFSETQ. CDR3 residues: CASSLGQGLGPWQETQYF. The CDR3 DNA follows: TGCGCCAGCAGCCTCGGACAGGGTTTGGGTCCATGGCAAGAGACCCAGTACTTC.